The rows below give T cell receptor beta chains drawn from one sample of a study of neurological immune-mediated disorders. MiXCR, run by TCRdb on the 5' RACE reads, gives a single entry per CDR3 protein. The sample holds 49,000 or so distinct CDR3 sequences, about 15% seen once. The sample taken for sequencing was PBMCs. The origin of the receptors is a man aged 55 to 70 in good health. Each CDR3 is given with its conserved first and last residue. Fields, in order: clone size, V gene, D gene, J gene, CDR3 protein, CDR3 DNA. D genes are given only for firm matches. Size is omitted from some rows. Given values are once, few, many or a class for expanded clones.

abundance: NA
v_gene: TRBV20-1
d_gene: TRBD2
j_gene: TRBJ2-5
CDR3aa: CSARGDDQETQYF
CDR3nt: TGCAGTGCTCGGGGGGACGATCAAGAGACCCAGTACTTC

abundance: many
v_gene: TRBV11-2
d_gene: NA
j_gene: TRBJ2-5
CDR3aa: CASSPKPERDIRETQYF
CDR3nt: TGTGCCAGCAGCCCTAAGCCCGAGCGGGACATCCGAGAGACCCAGTACTTC

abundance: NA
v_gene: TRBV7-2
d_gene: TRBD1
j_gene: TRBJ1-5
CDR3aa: CASSLQGASNQPQHF
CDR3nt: TGTGCCAGCAGCCTACAGGGGGCTAGCAATCAGCCCCAGCATTTT

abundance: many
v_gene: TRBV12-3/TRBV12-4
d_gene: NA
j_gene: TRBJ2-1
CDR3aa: CASSLWFEQFF
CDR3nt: TGTGCCAGCAGTTTATGGTTTGAGCAGTTCTTC

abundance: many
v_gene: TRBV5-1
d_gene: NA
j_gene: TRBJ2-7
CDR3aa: CTSSWGATYEQYF
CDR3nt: TGCACCAGCAGTTGGGGGGCTACCTACGAGCAGTACTTC

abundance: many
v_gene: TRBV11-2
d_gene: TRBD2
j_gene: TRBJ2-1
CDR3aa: CATEPRTSGHNEQFF
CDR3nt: TGTGCCACCGAACCCCGGACTAGCGGCCACAATGAGCAGTTCTTC

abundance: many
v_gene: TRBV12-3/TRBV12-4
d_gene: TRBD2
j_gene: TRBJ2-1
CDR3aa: CASRPLAGRDNEQFF
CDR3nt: TGTGCCAGCAGGCCACTAGCGGGACGGGACAATGAGCAGTTCTTC

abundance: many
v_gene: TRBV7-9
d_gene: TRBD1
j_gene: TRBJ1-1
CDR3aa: CASSFEGAEAFF
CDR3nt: TGTGCCAGCAGCTTCGAGGGGGCGGAAGCTTTCTTT

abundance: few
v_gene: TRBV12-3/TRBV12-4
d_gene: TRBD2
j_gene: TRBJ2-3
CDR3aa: CASSFFGAGESDTQYF
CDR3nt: TGTGCCAGCAGTTTCTTTGGTGCGGGAGAATCAGATACGCAGTATTTT

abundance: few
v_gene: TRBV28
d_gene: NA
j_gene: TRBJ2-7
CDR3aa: CASSLIGTSYEQYF
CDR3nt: TGTGCCAGCAGTTTAATAGGCACTTCCTACGAGCAGTACTTC

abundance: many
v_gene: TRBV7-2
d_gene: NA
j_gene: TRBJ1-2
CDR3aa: CASSPSNARQYGPYGYTF
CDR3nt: TGTGCCAGCAGCCCGAGTAACGCCCGACAGTACGGCCCCTATGGCTACACCTTC

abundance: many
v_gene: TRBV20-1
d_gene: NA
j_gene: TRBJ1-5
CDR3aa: CSARRQVDQPQHF
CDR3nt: TGCAGTGCTAGAAGGCAGGTGGATCAGCCCCAGCATTTT

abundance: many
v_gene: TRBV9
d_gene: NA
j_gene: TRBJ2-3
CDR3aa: CASSMAGSTDTQYF
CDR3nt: TGTGCCAGCAGCATGGCGGGGAGCACAGATACGCAGTATTTT

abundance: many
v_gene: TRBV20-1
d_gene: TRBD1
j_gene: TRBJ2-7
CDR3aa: CSAIRDRGYEQYF
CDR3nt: TGCAGTGCAATCCGGGACAGGGGATACGAGCAGTACTTC

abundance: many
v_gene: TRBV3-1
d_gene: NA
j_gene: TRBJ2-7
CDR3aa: CASSQDQIWDEQYF
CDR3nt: TGTGCCAGCAGCCAAGATCAAATTTGGGACGAGCAGTACTTC

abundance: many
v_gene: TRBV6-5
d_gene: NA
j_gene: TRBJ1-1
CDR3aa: CASSYNRGSNTEAFF
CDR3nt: TGTGCCAGCAGTTACAATAGGGGCTCGAACACTGAAGCTTTCTTT

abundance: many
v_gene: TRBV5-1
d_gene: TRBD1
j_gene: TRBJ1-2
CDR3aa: CASSSRSTGDGYTF
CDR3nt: TGCGCCAGCAGCTCCCGGTCGACAGGGGATGGCTACACCTTC

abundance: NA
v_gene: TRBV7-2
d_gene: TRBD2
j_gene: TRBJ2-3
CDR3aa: CASSSPGGRAGADTQYF
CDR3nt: TGTGCCAGCAGCTCCCCTGGCGGGAGGGCCGGGGCAGATACGCAGTATTTT

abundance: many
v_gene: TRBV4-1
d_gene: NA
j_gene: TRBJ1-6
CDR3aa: CASSQGQGISPLHF
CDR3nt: TGCGCCAGCAGCCAAGGCCAGGGGATTTCACCCCTCCACTTT

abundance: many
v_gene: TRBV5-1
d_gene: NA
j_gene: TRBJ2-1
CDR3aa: CASSLGLPGRTSSYNEQFF
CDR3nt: TGCGCCAGCAGCTTGGGTCTGCCGGGACGGACCAGCTCCTACAATGAGCAGTTCTTC

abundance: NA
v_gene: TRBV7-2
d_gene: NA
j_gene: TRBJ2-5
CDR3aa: CASSPIRLGDQYF
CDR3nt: TGTGCCAGCAGCCCCATCCGATTGGGGGACCAGTACTTC

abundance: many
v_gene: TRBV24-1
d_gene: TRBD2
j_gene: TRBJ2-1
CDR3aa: CATSALNGRGDEQFF
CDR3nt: TGTGCCACCAGTGCCCTGAACGGGAGGGGCGATGAGCAGTTCTTC

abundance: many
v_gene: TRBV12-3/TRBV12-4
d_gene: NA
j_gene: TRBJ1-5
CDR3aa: CASSLGIGVRNQPQHF
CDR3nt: TGTGCCAGCAGTTTAGGTATCGGGGTTAGAAATCAGCCCCAGCATTTT

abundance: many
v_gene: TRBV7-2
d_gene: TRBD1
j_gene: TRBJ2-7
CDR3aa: CASSSPDRGPYEQYF
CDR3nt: TGTGCCAGCAGCTCACCGGACAGGGGCCCCTACGAGCAGTACTTC

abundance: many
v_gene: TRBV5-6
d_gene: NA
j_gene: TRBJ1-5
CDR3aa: CASSWQGRGQPQHF
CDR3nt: TGTGCCAGCAGCTGGCAGGGGAGGGGTCAGCCCCAGCATTTT

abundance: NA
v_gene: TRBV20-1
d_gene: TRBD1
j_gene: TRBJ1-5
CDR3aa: CSAARPTGRHQPQHF
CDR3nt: TGCAGTGCTGCCCGCCCGACAGGGCGTCATCAGCCCCAGCATTTT

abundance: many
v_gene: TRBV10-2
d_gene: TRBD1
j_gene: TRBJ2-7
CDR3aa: CASSDVGGQDEQYF
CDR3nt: TGCGCCAGCAGTGACGTCGGCGGACAGGACGAGCAGTACTTC

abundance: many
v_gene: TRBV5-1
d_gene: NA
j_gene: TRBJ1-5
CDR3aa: CASSLAPTGQNQPQHF
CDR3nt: TGCGCCAGCAGCTTGGCCCCAACAGGGCAAAATCAGCCCCAGCATTTT

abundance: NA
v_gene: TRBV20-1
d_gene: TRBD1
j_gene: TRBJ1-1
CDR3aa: CSAGTGGRTEAFF
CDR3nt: TGCAGTGCTGGAACAGGGGGCCGGACTGAAGCTTTCTTT

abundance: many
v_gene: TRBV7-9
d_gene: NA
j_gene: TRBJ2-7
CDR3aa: CASSPAFQGREQYF
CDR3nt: TGTGCCAGCAGCCCAGCGTTCCAGGGGCGCGAGCAGTACTTC

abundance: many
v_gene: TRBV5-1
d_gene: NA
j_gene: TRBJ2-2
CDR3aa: CASSLESANTGELFF
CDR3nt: TGCGCCAGCAGCTTGGAGTCAGCAAACACCGGGGAGCTGTTTTTT

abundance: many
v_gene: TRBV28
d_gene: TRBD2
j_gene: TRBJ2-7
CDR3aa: CASIPSAGGSYEQYF
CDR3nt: TGTGCCAGCATTCCTTCGGCGGGAGGGTCCTACGAGCAGTACTTC

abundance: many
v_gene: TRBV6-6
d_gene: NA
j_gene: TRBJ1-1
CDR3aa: CASSLQDGYTEAFF
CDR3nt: TGTGCCAGCAGTCTTCAGGACGGCTACACTGAAGCTTTCTTT

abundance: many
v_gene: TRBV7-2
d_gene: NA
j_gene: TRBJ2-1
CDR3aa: CASSYERTSGRLFF
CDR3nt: TGTGCCAGCAGCTACGAAAGGACCTCGGGGAGATTATTCTTC

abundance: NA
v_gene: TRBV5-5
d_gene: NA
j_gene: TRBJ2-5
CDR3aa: CARSLQTSATETQYF
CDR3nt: TGTGCCCGCAGCTTGCAGACTTCCGCCACGGAGACCCAGTACTTC

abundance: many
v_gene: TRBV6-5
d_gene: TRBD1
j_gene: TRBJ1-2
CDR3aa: CASNFRTGDGYGYTF
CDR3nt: TGTGCCAGCAACTTCCGGACAGGGGACGGCTATGGCTACACCTTC

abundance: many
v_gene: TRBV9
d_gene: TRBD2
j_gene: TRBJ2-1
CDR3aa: CASSAGLAGGVNEQFF
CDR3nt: TGTGCCAGCAGCGCGGGTCTAGCGGGAGGGGTCAATGAGCAGTTCTTC